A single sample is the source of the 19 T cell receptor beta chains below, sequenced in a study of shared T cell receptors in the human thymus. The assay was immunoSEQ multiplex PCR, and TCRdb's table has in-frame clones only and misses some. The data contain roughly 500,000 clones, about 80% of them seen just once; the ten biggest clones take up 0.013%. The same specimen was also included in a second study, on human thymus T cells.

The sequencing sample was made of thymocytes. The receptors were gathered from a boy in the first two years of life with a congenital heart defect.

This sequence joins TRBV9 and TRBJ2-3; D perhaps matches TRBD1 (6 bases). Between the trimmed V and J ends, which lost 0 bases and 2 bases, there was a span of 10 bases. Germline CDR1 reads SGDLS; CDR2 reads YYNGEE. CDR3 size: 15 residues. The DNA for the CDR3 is TGTGCCAGCAGCGTAGTAACAGGGTCCACAGATACGCAGTATTTT. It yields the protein CASSVVTGSTDTQYF. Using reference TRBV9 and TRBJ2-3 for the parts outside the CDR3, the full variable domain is DSGVTQTPKHLITATGQRVTLRCSPRSGDLSVYWYQQSLDQGLQFLIQYYNGEERAKGNILERFSAQQFPDLHSELNLSSLELGDSALYFCASSVVTGSTDTQYFGPGTRLTVL.

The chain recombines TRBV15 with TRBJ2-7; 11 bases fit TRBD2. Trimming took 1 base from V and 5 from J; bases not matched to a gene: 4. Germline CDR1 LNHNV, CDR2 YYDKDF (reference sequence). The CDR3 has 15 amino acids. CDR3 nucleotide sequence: TGTGCCACCAGCAGAGGGGCTAGCGGGAGGAACGAGCAGTACTTC. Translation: CATSRGASGRNEQYF.

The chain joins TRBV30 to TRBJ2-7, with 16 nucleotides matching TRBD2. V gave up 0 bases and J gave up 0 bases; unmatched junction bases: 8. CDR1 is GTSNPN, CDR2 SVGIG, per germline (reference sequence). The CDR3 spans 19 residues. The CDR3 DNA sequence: TGTGCCTGGAGTGTACCTGGGACTAGCGGGAGGGGGAACTCCTACGAGCAGTACTTC. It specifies CAWSVPGTSGRGNSYEQYF.

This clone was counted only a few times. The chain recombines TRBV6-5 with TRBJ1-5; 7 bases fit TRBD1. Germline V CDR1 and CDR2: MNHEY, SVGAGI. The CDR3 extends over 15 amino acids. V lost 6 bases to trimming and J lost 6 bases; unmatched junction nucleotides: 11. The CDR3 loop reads CASRPTGVSGQPQHF. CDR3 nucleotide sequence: TGTGCCAGCAGACCTACAGGGGTATCAGGTCAGCCCCAGCATTTT.

CDR3 coding DNA: TGTGCCAGTCGGGGCAGGGGCTGGTATGGCTACACCTTC. Amino acids: CASRGRGWYGYTF. This chain connects TRBV6-6 to TRBJ1-2; D possibly corresponds to TRBD1 (6 bases). The CDR3 runs to 13 residues. Trimming shortened V by 9 bases and J by 5 bases, and 16 bases separated the two germline ends. CDR1 is MNHNY and CDR2 is SVGAGI in the germline V gene (reference sequence).

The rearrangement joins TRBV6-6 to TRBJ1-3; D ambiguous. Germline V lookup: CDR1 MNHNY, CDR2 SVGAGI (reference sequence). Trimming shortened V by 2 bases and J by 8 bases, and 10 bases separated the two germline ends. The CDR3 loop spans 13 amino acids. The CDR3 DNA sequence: TGTGCCAGCAGTTACATTAATGCAGACACCATATATTTT. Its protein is CASSYINADTIYF.

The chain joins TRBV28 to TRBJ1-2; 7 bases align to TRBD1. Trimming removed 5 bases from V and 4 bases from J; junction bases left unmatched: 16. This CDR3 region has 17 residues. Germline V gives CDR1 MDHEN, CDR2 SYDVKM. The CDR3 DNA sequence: TGTGCCAGCAGTCCCTTTCGCGCTAAGGGGGCCTCCTATGGCTACACCTTC. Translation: CASSPFRAKGASYGYTF.

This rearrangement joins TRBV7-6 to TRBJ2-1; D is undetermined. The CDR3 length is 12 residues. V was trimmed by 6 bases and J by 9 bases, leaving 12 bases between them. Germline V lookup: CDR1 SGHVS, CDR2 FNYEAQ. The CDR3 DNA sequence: TGTGCCAGCAGTCTTAAGAGGAGTGAGCAGTTCTTC. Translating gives CASSLKRSEQFF.

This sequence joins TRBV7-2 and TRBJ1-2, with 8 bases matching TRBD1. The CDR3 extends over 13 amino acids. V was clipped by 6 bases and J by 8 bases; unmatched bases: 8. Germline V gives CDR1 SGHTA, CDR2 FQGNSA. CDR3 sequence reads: CASSRGRGQGYTF. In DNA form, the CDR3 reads TGTGCCAGCAGTAGGGGCAGGGGGCAGGGCTACACCTTC. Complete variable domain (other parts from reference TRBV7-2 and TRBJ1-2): GAGVSQSPSNKVTEKGKDVELRCDPISGHTALYWYRQSLGQGLEFLIYFQGNSAPDKSGLPSDRFSAERTGGSVSTLTIQRTQQEDSAVYLCASSRGRGQGYTFGSGTRLTVV.

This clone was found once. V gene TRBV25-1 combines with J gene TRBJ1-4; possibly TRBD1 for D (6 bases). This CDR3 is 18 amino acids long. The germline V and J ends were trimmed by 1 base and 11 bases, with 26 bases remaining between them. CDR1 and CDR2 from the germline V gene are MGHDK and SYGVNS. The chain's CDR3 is CASSEWGPQRQPREKLFF. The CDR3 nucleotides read TGTGCCAGCAGTGAATGGGGGCCACAGCGCCAACCACGTGAGAAACTGTTTTTT.

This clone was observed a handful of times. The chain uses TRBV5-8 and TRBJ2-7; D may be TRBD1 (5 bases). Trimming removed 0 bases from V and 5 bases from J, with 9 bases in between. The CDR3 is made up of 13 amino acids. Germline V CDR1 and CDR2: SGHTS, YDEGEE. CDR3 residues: CASSLEGFHEQYF. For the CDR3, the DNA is TGTGCCAGCAGCTTGGAGGGGTTCCACGAGCAGTACTTC.

DNA of the CDR3: TGTGCCACCACACCTGGACCCCCGGGGAGTGGGGGCCCTGAAGCTTTCTTT. Amino acid sequence: CATTPGPPGSGGPEAFF. V is TRBV15 and J is TRBJ1-1; D perhaps matches TRBD1 (6 bases). Germline loops: CDR1 LNHNV, CDR2 YYDKDF (reference sequence). The V end lost 7 bases, the J end lost 6 bases, and 27 bases lay between the germline ends. This CDR3 contains 17 residues. Combining the CDR3 with reference TRBV15 and TRBJ1-1 gives the whole variable domain DAMVIQNPRYQVTQFGKPVTLSCSQTLNHNVMYWYQQKSSQAPKLLFHYYDKDFNNEADTPDNFQSRRPNTSFCFLDIRSPGLGDTAMYLCATTPGPPGSGGPEAFFGQGTRLTVV.

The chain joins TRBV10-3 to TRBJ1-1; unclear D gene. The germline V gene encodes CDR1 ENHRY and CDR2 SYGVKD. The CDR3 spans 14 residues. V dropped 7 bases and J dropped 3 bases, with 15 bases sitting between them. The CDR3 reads CAINPSGRDTEAFF. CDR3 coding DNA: TGTGCCATCAACCCTTCGGGGAGGGACACTGAAGCTTTCTTT.

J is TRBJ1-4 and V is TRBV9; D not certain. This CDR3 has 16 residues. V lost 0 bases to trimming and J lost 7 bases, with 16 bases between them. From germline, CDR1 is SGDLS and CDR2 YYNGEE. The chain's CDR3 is CASSVGAAMGSEKLFF. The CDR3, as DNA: TGTGCCAGCAGCGTAGGGGCAGCGATGGGGAGTGAAAAACTGTTTTTT.

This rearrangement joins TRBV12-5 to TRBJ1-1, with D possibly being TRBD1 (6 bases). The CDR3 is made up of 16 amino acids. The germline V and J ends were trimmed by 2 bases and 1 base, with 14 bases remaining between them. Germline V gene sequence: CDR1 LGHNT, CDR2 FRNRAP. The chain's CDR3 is CASGLFTLQGNTEAFF. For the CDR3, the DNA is TGTGCTAGTGGTTTGTTTACCCTACAGGGGAACACTGAAGCTTTCTTT.

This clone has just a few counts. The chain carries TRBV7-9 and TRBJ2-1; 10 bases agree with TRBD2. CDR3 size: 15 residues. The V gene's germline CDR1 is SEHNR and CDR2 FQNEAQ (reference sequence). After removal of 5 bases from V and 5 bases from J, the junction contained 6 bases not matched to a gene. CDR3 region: CASSQSGRAHNEQFF. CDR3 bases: TGTGCCAGCAGCCAGAGCGGGAGGGCCCACAATGAGCAGTTCTTC.

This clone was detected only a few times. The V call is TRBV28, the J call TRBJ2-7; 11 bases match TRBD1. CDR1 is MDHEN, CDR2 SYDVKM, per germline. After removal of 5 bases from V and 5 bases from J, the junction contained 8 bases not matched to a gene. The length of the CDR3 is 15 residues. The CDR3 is CASSPRTGGYHEQYF. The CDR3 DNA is TGTGCCAGCAGTCCCAGGACAGGGGGCTACCACGAGCAGTACTTC.

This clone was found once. The CDR3 DNA is TGTGCCAGTAGTGTCCCCCGGGGTTGGGAGCAAGAAGAGACCCAGTACTTC. Translation: CASSVPRGWEQEETQYF. This chain links TRBV19 with TRBJ2-5; the D gene is possibly TRBD2 (5 bases). The ends were cut back, 5 bases at V and 3 bases at J, with 22 bases in the middle. The CDR3 is made up of 17 amino acids. Germline CDR1 is LNHDA and CDR2 is SQIVND (reference sequence).

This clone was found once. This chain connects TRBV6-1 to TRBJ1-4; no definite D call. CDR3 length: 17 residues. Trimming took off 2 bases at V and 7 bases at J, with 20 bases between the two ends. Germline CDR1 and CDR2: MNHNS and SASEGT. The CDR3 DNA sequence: TGTGCCAGCAGTGAACCCCCCCGACTTAACCGGGGTGAAAAACTGTTTTTT. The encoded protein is CASSEPPRLNRGEKLFF.